This T cell receptor beta chain was captured in a study of identifying expanded T cells in peripheral blood. General study findings and limits: Technical replicates showed around 1.3 changed clones; around 2 weeks 15 to 20; four weeks 19.

V shed 1 base and J 9 bases; nucleotides not matched to a gene: 4. Germline V gene sequence: CDR1 LGHNA, CDR2 YSLEER. This CDR3 has 15 amino acids. In regard to this clone: Its antigen is unknown.

The protocol was immunoSEQ multiplex PCR, while the TCRdb copy is restricted to in-frame clones and leaves out a portion. The sample includes over 70,000 clones, 88% seen only once; the top ten take around 19%. This sequence was found in a person aged 18 to 75 in good health. The sequencing sample was made of blood. The chain couples TRBV4-3 to TRBJ1-6, with TRBD1 matching over 9 bases. As DNA, the CDR3 is TGCGCCAGCAGCCAAGGGGTGACAGGGGGTTCACCCCTCCACTTT. The encoded protein is CASSQGVTGGSPLHF.